The 16 T cell receptor beta chains reported below all come from one sample, sequenced in a study of blood T cell repertoires in COVID-19. The protocol was immunoSEQ multiplex PCR, while the TCRdb copy is restricted to in-frame clones and leaves out a portion. The sample lists some 700,000 clones, 85% to 90% seen once, with 0.2% to 0.3% in the top ten. The source material was peripheral blood. The source is a woman younger than 30 with acute or convalescent COVID-19.

The chain links TRBV6-4 to TRBJ1-1; the D is unclear. CDR1 and CDR2 from the germline V gene are MRHNA and SNTAGT. V lost 4 bases to trimming and J lost 3 bases, with 9 bases between them. The CDR3 sequence is 13 residues long. CDR3 loop: CASSGGGHTEAFF. CDR3 in DNA: TGTGCCAGCAGTGGAGGCGGTCACACTGAAGCTTTCTTT.

The V gene is TRBV7-8, the J gene TRBJ1-2; unclear D gene. Between the trimmed V and J ends, which lost 0 bases and 4 bases, there was a span of 9 bases. The CDR3 totals 14 residues. The germline CDR1 and CDR2 sequences are SGHVS and FQNEAQ. CDR3 region: CASSLAFRTYGYTF. The DNA for the CDR3 is TGTGCCAGCAGCTTAGCGTTCAGAACCTATGGCTACACCTTC.

J is TRBJ1-2 and V is TRBV30; TRBD1 agrees at 7 bases. V shed 3 bases and J 1 base; nucleotides not matched to a gene: 8. From germline, CDR1 is GTSNPN and CDR2 SVGIG (reference sequence). The CDR3 contains 15 residues. This CDR3 reads CAWRLTGTLNYGYTF. In DNA form, the CDR3 reads TGTGCCTGGAGGTTGACAGGGACGCTTAACTATGGCTACACCTTC.

The chain links TRBV6-6 to TRBJ1-2; no reliable D call. The germline V gene encodes CDR1 MNHNY and CDR2 SVGAGI (reference sequence). The CDR3 has 14 amino acids. V was pared by 2 bases and J by 8 bases, with 15 bases between. CDR3 in amino acids: CASSYRGGTIGYTF. The CDR3 DNA reads TGTGCCAGCAGTTACCGGGGAGGTACGATCGGCTACACCTTC.

The rearrangement links TRBV5-4 to TRBJ1-6, with D possibly matching TRBD1 (6 bases). Trimming left V 5 bases short and J 5 bases short, with 14 bases between. Germline V gene data show CDR1 as SGHNT and CDR2 as YYREEE (reference sequence). There are 15 residues in the CDR3. The chain's CDR3 is CASSQGPIHNSPLHF. Here the CDR3 DNA reads TGTGCCAGCAGTCAGGGGCCGATTCATAATTCACCCCTCCACTTT.

The gene calls are TRBV15 and TRBJ2-2, with D uncertain. V lost 2 bases, J lost 11 bases, and 12 bases lay in between. The germline gives CDR1 LNHNV, CDR2 YYDKDF (reference sequence). The CDR3 extends over 13 amino acids. The CDR3 loop is CATSRNLGDELFF. For the CDR3, the DNA is TGTGCCACCAGCAGAAATCTGGGCGACGAGCTGTTTTTT.

V and J are TRBV7-3 and TRBJ2-5, with TRBD2 matching over 8 bases. The CDR3 length is 16 residues. Germline CDR1 and CDR2: SGHTA and FQGTGA. J gave up 3 bases and V 5 bases, and 11 bases lay outside the gene matches. CDR3 coding DNA: TGTGCCAGCAGCCCGACCGGGCGGGGGGAAGAAGAGACCCAGTACTTC. This translates into CASSPTGRGEEETQYF. Full variable domain (rest looked up from reference TRBV7-3 and TRBJ2-5): GAGVSQTPSNKVTEKGKYVELRCDPISGHTALYWYRQSLGQGPEFLIYFQGTGAADDSGLPNDRFFAVRPEGSVSTLKIQRTERGDSAVYLCASSPTGRGEEETQYFGPGTRLLVL.

The chain couples TRBV5-1 to TRBJ1-2, with 8 bases lining up with TRBD1. Per the germline V gene, CDR1 is SGHRS and CDR2 is YFSETQ. The ends lost 4 bases at V and 4 bases at J; junction bases unmatched: 6. CDR3 length: 14 residues. The CDR3 here is CASSVDRGGYGYTF. DNA of the CDR3: TGCGCCAGCAGCGTCGACAGGGGCGGCTATGGCTACACCTTC.

This clone was counted between two and nine times. The V gene is TRBV11-3, the J gene TRBJ1-1, with D unresolved. The germline V gene has CDR1 SGHNT and CDR2 YENEEA. There are 13 residues in the CDR3. V was shortened by 3 bases and J by 0 bases, with 5 bases between the two germline ends. The CDR3 DNA reads TGTGCCAGCAGCTTGAGGGTGAACACTGAAGCTTTCTTT. Translation: CASSLRVNTEAFF.

The CDR3 spells CSVVTGSSYEQYF. CDR3 bases: TGCAGCGTTGTGACAGGGAGCTCCTACGAGCAGTACTTC. V and J are TRBV29-1 and TRBJ2-7, with 7 bases aligning to TRBD1. CDR3 length equals 13 residues. The J segment lost 0 bases and the V segment lost 4 bases, leaving 3 bases of the junction unmatched. Germline V gives CDR1 SQVTM, CDR2 ANQGSEA.

The J gene is TRBJ2-3, the V gene TRBV18; TRBD2 agrees at 14 bases. The CDR3 is 16 amino acids. V shed 6 bases and J 6 bases; nucleotides not matched to a gene: 8. CDR1 is KGHSH, CDR2 LQKENI, per germline. CDR3 residues: CASSPTWTSGGDTQYF. The DNA for the CDR3 is TGTGCCAGCTCCCCAACTTGGACTAGCGGGGGGGATACGCAGTATTTT.

The chain employs TRBV29-1 and TRBJ1-1; 7 bases are a match to TRBD1. Germline CDR1 SQVTM, CDR2 ANQGSEA. The length of the CDR3 is 15 residues. With V trimmed by 7 bases and J by 1 base, 12 bases remained unmatched. CDR3 coding DNA: TGCAGCGCACCACAGGGGTACGGCGGGAACACTGAAGCTTTCTTT. Its protein is CSAPQGYGGNTEAFF.

V gene TRBV7-3 combines with J gene TRBJ2-3, with D unresolved. This CDR3 is 14 amino acids long. Trimming shortened V by 3 bases and J by 2 bases, and 9 bases separated the two germline ends. Per germline, CDR1 SGHTA and CDR2 FQGTGA. The CDR3 DNA reads TGTGCCAGCAGCTTCCGCTACCCCACAGATACGCAGTATTTT. It specifies CASSFRYPTDTQYF.

V usage is TRBV21-1 and J usage is TRBJ1-5; the listed D gene, TRBD1, was not tested against the DNA. TRBV21-1 is a pseudogene locus. The CDR3 loop spans 16 amino acids. CDR3 bases: TGTGCCAGCCGACCCGACAGGACCCCTAGCAATCAGCCCCAGCATTTT. Translating it yields CASRPDRTPSNQPQHF.

The genes are TRBV3-1 (or the pseudogene TRBV3-2) and TRBJ1-6, with 9 bases lining up with TRBD1. J gave up 10 bases and V 4 bases, and 8 bases lay outside the gene matches. CDR1 and CDR2 from the germline V gene are LGHDT and YNNKEL (reference sequence). The CDR3 sequence is 15 residues long. The CDR3 DNA is TGTGCCAGCAGCCCCGTCCCGGGACAGGGATCACCCCTCCACTTT. As protein: CASSPVPGQGSPLHF.

The V and J genes are TRBV5-1 and TRBJ1-1; 8 bases align to TRBD1. The ends lost 5 bases at V and 6 bases at J; junction bases unmatched: 12. Germline V CDR1 and CDR2: SGHRS, YFSETQ. The CDR3 runs to 15 residues. The CDR3 loop is CASSFPGGDRPEAFF. The CDR3 DNA is TGCGCCAGCAGTTTCCCAGGGGGCGATAGGCCTGAAGCTTTCTTT.